The 20 T cell receptor beta chains below were found in one sample sequenced in a study of blood T cell repertoires in COVID-19. Here immunoSEQ multiplex PCR was the method, and the copy in TCRdb shows in-frame clones only, minus some. The sample includes roughly 250,000 clones, 82% seen only once; the top ten take approximately 5%. The sequencing sample was made of peripheral blood. Receptors originate from an elderly woman with active or convalescent COVID-19.

The chain employs TRBV28 and TRBJ2-5, with no clear D. The CDR3 totals 15 residues. Germline loops: CDR1 MDHEN, CDR2 SYDVKM. V lost 5 bases to trimming and J lost 4 bases, with 17 bases between them. The CDR3 DNA is TGTGCCAGCAGTCCCCACGAGGAGTTTGGAGAGACCCAGTACTTC. As protein: CASSPHEEFGETQYF.

This chain connects TRBV28 to TRBJ1-2; 8 positions match TRBD1. The CDR3 covers 14 residues. Germline CDR1 MDHEN, CDR2 SYDVKM. With V trimmed by 6 bases and J by 8 bases, 11 bases remained unmatched. The CDR3 bases are TGTGCCAGCAGACCTCAGGGGGCTCGACAAGGCTACACCTTC. Protein product: CASRPQGARQGYTF.

The chain links TRBV27 to TRBJ1-1; TRBD1 matches at 7 bases. Germline assignment: CDR1 MNHEY and CDR2 SMNVEV (reference sequence). This CDR3 is 14 amino acids long. J gave up 5 bases and V 6 bases, and 9 bases lay outside the gene matches. The CDR3 is CASSVQGRMTEAFF. The CDR3 DNA is TGTGCCAGCAGCGTACAGGGGAGGATGACTGAAGCTTTCTTT.

The V gene is TRBV7-9, the J gene TRBJ1-4; TRBD1 is a possible D gene (6 bases). Deletions cut 3 bases from V and 8 bases from J, with 10 bases between. This CDR3 contains 13 residues. Germline V lookup: CDR1 SEHNR, CDR2 FQNEAQ (reference sequence). CDR3 DNA sequence: TGTGCCAGCAGCTTGGACAGCTCGGAAAAACTGTTTTTT. Its protein product is CASSLDSSEKLFF.

J is TRBJ2-1 and V is TRBV6-2 or TRBV6-3; 10 nucleotides match TRBD2. The J segment lost 7 bases and the V segment lost 4 bases, leaving 7 bases of the junction unmatched. The CDR3 consists of 15 residues. CDR1 and CDR2 from the germline V gene are MNHEY and SVGEGT. The DNA of the CDR3 is TGTGCCAGCAGTTTAAGCGGGGGGGCCTTAAATGAGCAGTTCTTC. This translates into CASSLSGGALNEQFF.

The gene calls are TRBV19 and TRBJ2-5, with 8 bases lining up with TRBD1. Trimming at V came to 5 bases and at J to 4 bases, leaving 6 bases not matched to a gene. The CDR3 totals 14 residues. Germline V gives CDR1 LNHDA, CDR2 SQIVND (reference sequence). The CDR3 spells CASSQGAVLETQYF. For the CDR3, the DNA is TGTGCCAGTAGTCAGGGGGCGGTGCTAGAGACCCAGTACTTC.

This clone was seen a single time. The CDR3 nucleotides read TGCGCCAGCAGCTTCGGGACAGGGGGCGACGGCTACACCTTC. Amino acids: CASSFGTGGDGYTF. V usage is TRBV5-1 and J usage is TRBJ1-2; 12 bases match TRBD1. The ends lost 2 bases at V and 8 bases at J; junction bases unmatched: 4. The CDR3 is made up of 14 amino acids. The germline CDR1 and CDR2 sequences are SGHRS and YFSETQ. Supplemented by reference TRBV5-1 and TRBJ1-2, the full variable domain reads KAGVTQTPRYLIKTRGQQVTLSCSPISGHRSVSWYQQTPGQGLQFLFEYFSETQRNKGNFPGRFSGRQFSNSRSEMNVSTLELGDSALYLCASSFGTGGDGYTFGSGTRLTVV.

The chain uses TRBV6-5 and TRBJ1-5, with 11 positions matching TRBD1. The CDR3 runs 14 residues. The junction had 4 bases not matched to a gene; V was cut back by 6 bases and J by 6 bases. From germline, CDR1 is MNHEY and CDR2 SVGAGI. This CDR3 is CASRGQGAFQPQHF. CDR3 nucleotides: TGTGCCAGCAGAGGACAGGGGGCTTTTCAGCCCCAGCATTTT.

The chain combines TRBV5-1 with TRBJ2-5; D ambiguous. Trimming removed 0 bases from V and 0 bases from J, with 6 bases in between. The CDR3 has 14 residues. Germline lookup yields CDR1 SGHRS and CDR2 YFSETQ. CDR3 in amino acids: CASSLAVDQETQYF. CDR3 DNA: TGCGCCAGCAGCTTGGCCGTAGACCAAGAGACCCAGTACTTC.

V usage is TRBV3-1 (or the pseudogene TRBV3-2) and J usage is TRBJ1-5; no firm D call. Trimming cost V 0 bases and J 1 base, with 4 bases left between them. From germline, CDR1 is LGHDT and CDR2 YNNKEL (reference sequence). The CDR3 extends over 14 amino acids. The CDR3 coding sequence is TGTGCCAGCAGCCAAGATCTGAGCAATCAGCCCCAGCATTTT. Its translation is CASSQDLSNQPQHF.

This chain uses TRBV6-1 with TRBJ2-3, with 7 bases aligning to TRBD2. The CDR3 totals 16 residues. The germline CDR1 and CDR2 sequences are MNHNS and SASEGT. V gave up 0 bases and J gave up 4 bases; unmatched junction bases: 7. CDR3 residues: CASSEAIGGGADTQYF. CDR3 coding DNA: TGTGCCAGCAGTGAAGCGATAGGTGGGGGGGCAGATACGCAGTATTTT.

The gene calls are TRBV5-1 and TRBJ2-1, with 8 bases that match TRBD2. CDR3 length equals 15 residues. V shed 4 bases, J shed 1 base, and the junction held 4 bases outside the gene matches. The germline V gene has CDR1 SGHRS and CDR2 YFSETQ. The CDR3 DNA is TGCGCCAGCAGCCCGATAGCGGGATCCTACAATGAGCAGTTCTTC. This encodes CASSPIAGSYNEQFF.

This chain connects TRBV2 to TRBJ2-7, with 8 bases matching TRBD1. Germline loops: CDR1 SNHLY, CDR2 FYNNEI. The junction had 6 bases not matched to a gene; V was cut back by 7 bases and J by 1 base. The CDR3 contains 14 residues. Written as DNA, the CDR3 is TGTGCCAGCATGGGGGGACAGGTATCCTACGAGCAGTACTTC. Its translation is CASMGGQVSYEQYF.

V gene TRBV2 combines with J gene TRBJ1-5; D is uncertain. The CDR3 covers 15 residues. Trimming took 3 bases from V and 4 from J, leaving 13 bases between them. The germline V gene has CDR1 SNHLY and CDR2 FYNNEI. The CDR3 DNA sequence: TGTGCCAGCAGTGATTTAGGAGGTCTTAATCAGCCCCAGCATTTT. Its translation is CASSDLGGLNQPQHF.

The CDR3 here is CASSLMGLGTETQYF. The CDR3 DNA follows: TGTGCCAGCAGCCTTATGGGACTAGGGACGGAGACCCAGTACTTC. The chain uses TRBV9 and TRBJ2-5; 8 bases are shared with TRBD2. CDR3 length: 15 amino acids. The junction had 10 bases not matched to a gene; V was cut back by 4 bases and J by 5 bases. Germline V gives CDR1 SGDLS, CDR2 YYNGEE.

The gene calls are TRBV5-1 and TRBJ2-7, with a weak D call TRBD2 (6 bases). The germline CDR1 and CDR2 sequences are SGHRS and YFSETQ. Trimming stripped 4 bases from V and 0 bases from J, with 14 bases between. CDR3 size: 15 residues. Here the CDR3 DNA reads TGCGCCAGCAGCCCCGCCGGGGGTCGCTCCTACGAGCAGTACTTC. This encodes CASSPAGGRSYEQYF.

The chain combines TRBV7-8 with TRBJ1-6; 7 nucleotides align to TRBD1. CDR1 and CDR2 (germline): SGHVS, FQNEAQ. Trimming cost V 5 bases and J 10 bases; bases outside gene matches: 8. The CDR3 is 14 residues long. CDR3 nucleotide sequence: TGTGCCAGCAGCGCCGGACAGGCCGTCTCACCCCTCCACTTT. This translates into CASSAGQAVSPLHF.

The chain links TRBV5-4 to TRBJ2-5, with TRBD2 identical over 10 bases. The CDR3 is 15 amino acids. The germline CDR1 and CDR2 sequences are SGHNT and YYREEE (reference sequence). The V gene end was trimmed by 4 bases and the J gene end by 4 bases; junction bases not matched to a gene: 7. CDR3 nucleotides: TGTGCCAGCAGCCAAAGCGGGAGGGGGATAGAGACCCAGTACTTC. Its protein product is CASSQSGRGIETQYF. Full variable domain (outside the CDR3, taken from reference TRBV5-4 and TRBJ2-5): ETGVTQSPTHLIKTRGQQVTLRCSSQSGHNTVSWYQQALGQGPQFIFQYYREEENGRGNFPPRFSGLQFPNYSSELNVNALELDDSALYLCASSQSGRGIETQYFGPGTRLLVL.

This clone occurred a few times. The chain recombines TRBV7-9 with TRBJ2-1, with 8 positions matching TRBD2. The CDR3 is 15 amino acids. Germline V gene lookup returns CDR1 SEHNR and CDR2 FQNEAQ (reference sequence). J lost 0 bases, V lost 6 bases, and 4 bases had no gene match. CDR3 DNA: TGTGCCAGCAGGGTAGCGGGAAGCTCCTACAATGAGCAGTTCTTC. This codes for CASRVAGSSYNEQFF. Variable domain in full (rest from reference TRBV7-9 and TRBJ2-1): DTGVSQNPRHKITKRGQNVTFRCDPISEHNRLYWYRQTLGQGPEFLTYFQNEAQLEKSRLLSDRFSAERPKGSFSTLEIQRTEQGDSAMYLCASRVAGSSYNEQFFGPGTRLTVL.

Here the CDR3 DNA reads TGCAGCGTTGCGGAGACAGGGGGAAAGGGAACTGAAGCTTTCTTT. It yields the protein CSVAETGGKGTEAFF. V and J are TRBV29-1 and TRBJ1-1; 9 bases line up with TRBD1. This CDR3 is 15 amino acids long. Germline CDR1 SQVTM, CDR2 ANQGSEA. The V and J ends lost 4 bases and 5 bases, in that order; junction bases with no gene match: 11.